The sequence of this TCR beta chain was determined in a study of shared clonotypes between healthy human individuals. About this clone itself: The antigen is not known.

Whole-study findings and limits: Sharing across a few donors was seen in around 5% of naive CD4 clonotypes.

This CDR3 is 16 amino acids long. Germline loops: CDR1 MNHEY, CDR2 SMNVEV (reference sequence). V gave up 0 bases and J gave up 7 bases; unmatched junction bases: 6. This table comes from immunoSEQ multiplex PCR, and its TCRdb copy is limited to in-frame clones, with some not included. The table lists 1.5 million to 1.9 million clones, 95% to 99% of them singletons. The source of this sequence is a man aged 25-45 years in good health. Sequenced: naive CD4+ T cells sorted from blood. Subset defined: CD45RA+ positively selected. This chain links TRBV27 with TRBJ2-7; TRBD2 matches 13 bases. The CDR3 reads CASSLSTSGRFREQYF. Written as DNA, the CDR3 is TGTGCCAGCAGTTTATCGACTAGCGGGAGGTTTCGGGAGCAGTACTTC.